The following is a T cell receptor beta chain sequence with its context. Relative to the germline gene, one junction end is altered; a read error may explain this. This entry belongs to a study of T cells in Graves' hyperthyroidism and ophthalmopathy. Fresh peripheral blood, 9.5 to 10 ml of it, supplied the PBMCs. Amplified TCR beta CDR3 regions derived from RNA transcripts. The HTBI primer set drove a first-round RT-PCR of the TCR CDR3. TCRdb itself ran the multiplex PCR reads through MiXCR, one entry per CDR3 protein. Altogether over 700,000 distinct CDR3 sequences are present, approximately 40% being singletons, with the ten largest covering around 29%. The sequence came from a woman between 40 and 55 years old with Graves' hyperthyroidism. The sample consisted of blood.

CDR3 loop: CASSRLDAGELFF. CDR3 nucleotides: TGTGCCAGCAGTCGCTTGGACGCCGGGGAGCTGTTTTTT. The rearrangement uses TRBV10-3 and TRBJ2-2; D gene unclear. This CDR3 is 13 amino acids long. The V gene's germline CDR1 is ENHRY and CDR2 SYGVKD.